The 27 T cell receptor beta chains below come from one sample, sequenced in a study of vaccination and CD4 T cells after COVID-19. These receptors' targets are unknown. The sample's treatment: approximately nine-day PBMC culture with coronavirus spike peptide pools or control peptides (ViraFEST assay). The study sequenced cultured CD4+ T cell DNA using the Oncomine TCR Beta short-read assay. MiXCR, applied by TCRdb to the PCR reads, yields one record per CDR3 protein. The profile shows some 10,000 distinct CDR3 sequences, roughly 30% of them singletons. Sample: CD4+ T cells from blood, cultured in vitro. The origin of the receptors is a human donor who had recovered from COVID-19.

The chain has TRBV20-1 and TRBJ2-7; 7 bases fit TRBD1. The CDR3 extends over 12 amino acids. Unmatched junction bases numbered 5, after V lost 7 bases and J lost 2 bases. Per the germline V gene, CDR1 is DFQATT and CDR2 is SNEGSKA (reference sequence). DNA of the CDR3: TGCAGTGTTGAAGGACAGGCCTACGAGCAGTACTTC. The encoded protein is CSVEGQAYEQYF.

This clonotype counts as medium-sized. This sequence joins TRBV20-1 and TRBJ2-1; no clear D. This CDR3 is built from 11 residues. Trimming cost V 6 bases and J 4 bases, with 7 bases left between them. Germline V gene data show CDR1 as DFQATT and CDR2 as SNEGSKA (reference sequence). DNA of the CDR3: TGCAGTGCGCTCCATTACAATGAGCAGTTCTTC. Translation: CSALHYNEQFF.

The genes are TRBV14 and TRBJ1-5; D is undetermined. Looked up from germline, CDR1 is SGHDN and CDR2 is FVKESK. This CDR3 is 13 amino acids long. The V end lost 5 bases, the J end lost 3 bases, and 8 bases lay between the germline ends. This CDR3 reads CASSAGFNQPQHF. In DNA, the CDR3 is TGTGCCAGCAGCGCGGGGTTCAATCAGCCCCAGCATTTT.

This clonotype came up a few times. The genes are TRBV5-4 and TRBJ1-1; D gene unclear. The CDR3 covers 14 residues. Deletions cut 5 bases from V and 4 bases from J, with 15 bases between. Germline V gene data show CDR1 as SGHNT and CDR2 as YYREEE (reference sequence). The CDR3 sequence: CASSGRSAGTEAFF. CDR3 sequence (DNA): TGTGCCAGCAGTGGCCGTTCGGCGGGCACTGAAGCTTTCTTT. Full variable domain (rest looked up from reference TRBV5-4 and TRBJ1-1): ETGVTQSPTHLIKTRGQQVTLRCSSQSGHNTVSWYQQALGQGPQFIFQYYREEENGRGNFPPRFSGLQFPNYSSELNVNALELDDSALYLCASSGRSAGTEAFFGQGTRLTVV.

The chain has TRBV7-2 and TRBJ2-7, with D possibly matching TRBD2 (5 bases). Germline assignment: CDR1 SGHTA and CDR2 FQGNSA. The CDR3 spans 13 residues. V was trimmed by 6 bases and J by 5 bases, leaving 14 bases between them. The CDR3 protein is CASSYDREHEQYF. DNA for the CDR3: TGTGCCAGCAGTTACGATCGGGAACACGAGCAGTACTTC.

This clonotype was counted only a few times. J is TRBJ1-1 and V is TRBV20-1; D is unclear. Deletions cut 1 base from V and 1 base from J, with 10 bases between. The length of the CDR3 is 14 residues. CDR1 DFQATT and CDR2 SNEGSKA come from the germline V gene (reference sequence). CDR3 amino acids: CSARAPAGNTEAFF. The CDR3 coding sequence is TGCAGTGCTAGAGCCCCGGCGGGGAACACTGAAGCTTTCTTT.

This clonotype was counted a few times. This rearrangement joins TRBV10-3 to TRBJ2-7, with D uncertain. Germline V gene lookup returns CDR1 ENHRY and CDR2 SYGVKD. Between the trimmed V and J ends, which lost 8 bases and 0 bases, there was a span of 11 bases. The CDR3 spans 13 residues. The CDR3 DNA follows: TGTGCCATCGGCATCAACCCCTCCTACGAGCAGTACTTC. Encoded protein: CAIGINPSYEQYF.

This clonotype has just a few counts. The chain employs TRBV21-1 and TRBJ1-2. TRBV21-1 is described as a pseudogene. The CDR3 loop spans 17 amino acids. In nucleotides, the CDR3 is TGTGCCAGCAGCAGTCCAGGTCTCAGGCGGACTGCCTATGGCTACACCTTC. Its translation: CASSSPGLRRTAYGYTF.

This clonotype was detected a few times. The rearrangement uses TRBV7-2 and TRBJ1-5; weak D call: TRBD1 (5 bases). The CDR3 runs 15 residues. Germline V CDR1 and CDR2: SGHTA, FQGNSA. Trimming took off 3 bases at V and 6 bases at J, with 15 bases between the two ends. CDR3 in amino acids: CASSLGPRGVQPQHF. The CDR3 DNA sequence: TGTGCCAGCAGCTTGGGACCTCGGGGGGTTCAGCCCCAGCATTTT.

The gene calls are TRBV6-4 and TRBJ1-1; 9 bases align to TRBD1. J gave up 3 bases and V 2 bases, and 4 bases lay outside the gene matches. Germline V gene sequence: CDR1 MRHNA, CDR2 SNTAGT. The CDR3 runs to 15 residues. CDR3 amino acids: CASSDPGQGYTEAFF. CDR3 nucleotide sequence: TGTGCCAGCAGTGACCCGGGACAGGGCTACACTGAAGCTTTCTTT.

This clonotype has a handful of counts. This sequence joins TRBV7-6 and TRBJ2-7, with D possibly TRBD1 on 6 matching bases. CDR1 is SGHVS, CDR2 FNYEAQ, per germline. With 3 bases removed from V and 6 bases from J, the gap between germline ends came to 21 bases. The CDR3 length is 16 residues. The CDR3 DNA reads as TGTGCCAGCAGCTTTAGCACCCAACGGACAGCGGTCGAGCAGTACTTC. It is translated as CASSFSTQRTAVEQYF.

This clonotype has just a few counts. The rearrangement joins TRBV10-3 to TRBJ2-7; 8 bases are shared with TRBD2. This CDR3 has 12 residues. V lost 8 bases and J lost 6; bases outside the gene matches: 6. The germline V gene has CDR1 ENHRY and CDR2 SYGVKD. CDR3 sequence (DNA): TGTGCCATCGGGACTAGGGCGACCGAGCAGTACTTC. It specifies CAIGTRATEQYF.

The chain combines TRBV5-5 with TRBJ2-7, with 8 bases that match TRBD1. The germline gives CDR1 SGHKS, CDR2 YYEKEE (reference sequence). This CDR3 is 17 amino acids long. V was pared by 4 bases and J by 1 base, with 13 bases of the junction left unmatched. In DNA form, the CDR3 reads TGTGCCAGCAGCCTGGGCCCGACAGGGGCGGGATCCTACGAGCAGTACTTC. It codes for CASSLGPTGAGSYEQYF.

This chain connects TRBV4-2 to TRBJ2-7; D tentatively reads TRBD1 or TRBD2 (6 bases each). CDR3 length: 15 residues. Trimming took off 3 bases at V and 1 base at J, with 13 bases between the two ends. Germline V lookup: CDR1 LGHNA, CDR2 YNFKEQ. DNA of the CDR3: TGTGCCAGCAGCCAGACCGGGGGCGGGTCCTACGAGCAGTACTTC. This translates into CASSQTGGGSYEQYF.

This clonotype counts as medium-sized. The CDR3 is CASSPTALGSPLHF. CDR3 DNA: TGTGCCAGCAGCCCGACAGCTTTGGGGTCACCCCTCCACTTT. This chain links TRBV7-3 with TRBJ1-6, with D possibly being TRBD1 (5 bases). The V and J ends lost 5 bases and 10 bases respectively, with 15 bases between them. Germline V gene data show CDR1 as SGHTA and CDR2 as FQGTGA. The CDR3 extends over 14 amino acids.

J is TRBJ2-1 and V is TRBV7-6; 7 nucleotides agree with TRBD1. The germline gives CDR1 SGHVS, CDR2 FNYEAQ. V dropped 4 bases and J dropped 5; count of bases not matched to a gene: 8. The CDR3 contains 15 residues. The CDR3: CASSSFGTVNNEQFF. CDR3 bases: TGTGCCAGCAGCTCATTCGGGACAGTGAACAATGAGCAGTTCTTC.

The chain couples TRBV19 to TRBJ1-5; D uncertain. CDR1 is LNHDA, CDR2 SQIVND, per germline (reference sequence). Trimming took off 4 bases at V and 3 bases at J, with 10 bases between the two ends. This CDR3 contains 14 residues. The CDR3: CASSTPGNNQPQHF. The CDR3 DNA sequence: TGTGCCAGTAGTACACCGGGGAACAATCAGCCCCAGCATTTT.

This clonotype was observed a handful of times. V is TRBV7-2 and J is TRBJ1-5; D remains unclear. CDR1 is SGHTA and CDR2 is FQGNSA in the germline V gene. With 2 bases removed from V and 1 base from J, the gap between germline ends came to 9 bases. The CDR3 loop spans 15 amino acids. The CDR3 sequence: CASSLFLRSNQPQHF. In DNA, the CDR3 is TGTGCCAGCAGCTTATTCCTGAGGAGCAATCAGCCCCAGCATTTT.

The chain uses TRBV6-4 and TRBJ1-1; D might be TRBD1 (5 bases). Looked up from germline, CDR1 is MRHNA and CDR2 is SNTAGT. This CDR3 is 11 amino acids long. The CDR3 nucleotides are TGTGCGTCCTGGGGCGCACGTGAAGCTTTCTTT. Protein sequence: CASWGAREAFF.

V gene TRBV2 combines with J gene TRBJ2-5; TRBD2 aligns across 7 bases. The CDR3 extends over 14 amino acids. J was trimmed by 5 bases and V by 5 bases; bases with no gene match: 8. Germline CDR1 reads SNHLY; CDR2 reads FYNNEI. The DNA for the CDR3 is TGTGCCAGCAGTTGGGGGGGGAGTGTGGAGACCCAGTACTTC. Translation: CASSWGGSVETQYF.

The genes are TRBV6-1 and TRBJ1-2; 7 bases fit TRBD1. From germline, CDR1 is MNHNS and CDR2 SASEGT. V shed 6 bases, J shed 6 bases, and the junction held 7 bases outside the gene matches. The CDR3 totals 13 residues. CDR3 sequence: CASRLDRADGYTF. CDR3 coding DNA: TGTGCCAGCAGACTCGACAGGGCGGATGGCTACACCTTC.

The rearrangement links TRBV6-5 to TRBJ1-1; unclear D gene. Per the germline V gene, CDR1 is MNHEY and CDR2 is SVGAGI. V gave up 2 bases and J gave up 2 bases, with 9 bases separating them. The CDR3 covers 14 residues. CDR3 protein: CASSYSYFNTEAFF. The CDR3, as DNA: TGTGCCAGCAGTTACAGTTACTTTAACACTGAAGCTTTCTTT.

V gene TRBV20-1 combines with J gene TRBJ2-1; 8 positions match TRBD2. The CDR3 has 13 residues. The ends lost 3 bases at V and 7 bases at J; junction bases unmatched: 5. Per germline, CDR1 DFQATT and CDR2 SNEGSKA (reference sequence). The CDR3 loop reads CSASGRAKNEQFF. As DNA, the CDR3 is TGCAGTGCTAGCGGGAGGGCTAAGAATGAGCAGTTCTTC.

There are a few counts of this clonotype. The chain is built from TRBV7-8 and TRBJ2-3, with D unresolved. The length of the CDR3 is 12 residues. V lost 1 base and J 4 bases, leaving 3 bases between the germline ends. Germline-derived CDR1 and CDR2 are SGHVS and FQNEAQ. The CDR3 DNA sequence: TGTGCCAGCAGCTTAGTGTCAGATACGCAGTATTTT. Translating gives CASSLVSDTQYF.

The gene calls are TRBV5-1 and TRBJ1-1, with 8 bases aligning to TRBD1. Germline loops: CDR1 SGHRS, CDR2 YFSETQ. Unmatched junction bases numbered 5, after V lost 3 bases and J lost 4 bases. The CDR3 runs 14 residues. The CDR3 sequence is CASSSNRGGTEAFF. In DNA, the CDR3 is TGCGCCAGCAGCTCAAACAGGGGGGGCACTGAAGCTTTCTTT.

In its sample, this clonotype is medium-sized (0.01 to 0.1%). CDR3 DNA: TGTGCCAGCAGCCCCGGGGCGTATGGCTACACCTTC. Protein: CASSPGAYGYTF. This chain joins TRBV7-9 and TRBJ1-2; D might be TRBD1 (5 bases). The V and J ends lost 5 bases and 5 bases respectively, with 9 bases between them. The CDR3 consists of 12 residues. Germline lookup yields CDR1 SEHNR and CDR2 FQNEAQ (reference sequence).

The sample holds a few counts of this clonotype. V is TRBV6-1 and J is TRBJ2-1; D is unclear. Germline V gene sequence: CDR1 MNHNS, CDR2 SASEGT. The CDR3 runs to 16 residues. The V end lost 5 bases, the J end lost 0 bases, and 14 bases lay between the germline ends. Written as DNA, the CDR3 is TGTGCCAGCAGTCCACAGCCGCCGAGCTCCTACAATGAGCAGTTCTTC. It translates to CASSPQPPSSYNEQFF.